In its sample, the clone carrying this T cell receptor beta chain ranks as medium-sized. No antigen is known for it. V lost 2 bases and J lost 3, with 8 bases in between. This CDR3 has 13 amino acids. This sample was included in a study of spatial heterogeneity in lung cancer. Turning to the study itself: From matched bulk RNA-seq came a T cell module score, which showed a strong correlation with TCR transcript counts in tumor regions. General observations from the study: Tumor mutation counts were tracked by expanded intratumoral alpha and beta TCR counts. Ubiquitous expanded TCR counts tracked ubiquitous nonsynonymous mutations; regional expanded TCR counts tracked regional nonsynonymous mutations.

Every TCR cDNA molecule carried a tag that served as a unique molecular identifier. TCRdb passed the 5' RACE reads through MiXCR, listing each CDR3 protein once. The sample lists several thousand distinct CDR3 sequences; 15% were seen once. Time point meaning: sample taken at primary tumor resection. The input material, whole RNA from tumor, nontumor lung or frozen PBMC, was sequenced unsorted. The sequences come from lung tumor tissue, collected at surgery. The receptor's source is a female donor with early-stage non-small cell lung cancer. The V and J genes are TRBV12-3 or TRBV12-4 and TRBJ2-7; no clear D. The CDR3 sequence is CASSLMGGYEQYF. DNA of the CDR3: TGTGCCAGCAGTTTAATGGGTGGCTACGAGCAGTACTTC.